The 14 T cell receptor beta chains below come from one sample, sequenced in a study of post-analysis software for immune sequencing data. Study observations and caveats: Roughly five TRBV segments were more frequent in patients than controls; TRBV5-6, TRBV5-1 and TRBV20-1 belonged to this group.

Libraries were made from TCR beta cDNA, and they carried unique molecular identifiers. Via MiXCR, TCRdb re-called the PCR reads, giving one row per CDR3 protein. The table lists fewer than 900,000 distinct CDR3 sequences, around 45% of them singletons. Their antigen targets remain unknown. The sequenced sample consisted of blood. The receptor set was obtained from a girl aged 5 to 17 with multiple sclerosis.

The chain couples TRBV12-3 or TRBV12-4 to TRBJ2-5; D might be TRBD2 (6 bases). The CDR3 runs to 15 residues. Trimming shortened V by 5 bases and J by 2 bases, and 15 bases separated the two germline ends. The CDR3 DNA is TGTGCCAGCAGTCCCCTCGGGACTTCACAAGAGACCCAGTACTTC. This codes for CASSPLGTSQETQYF.

The CDR3 region has the DNA TGTGCCTGGAAGAGCGGGGGCCCCTCCGAGCAGTACTTC. Protein sequence: CAWKSGGPSEQYF. V usage is TRBV30 and J usage is TRBJ2-7, with TRBD2 identical over 8 bases. This CDR3 comprises 13 residues. Germline V gives CDR1 GTSNPN, CDR2 SVGIG (reference sequence). V gave up 4 bases and J gave up 6 bases; unmatched junction bases: 8. The whole variable domain, filled in from reference TRBV30 and TRBJ2-7, reads SQTIHQWPATLVQPVGSPLSLECTVEGTSNPNLYWYRQAAGRGLQLLFYSVGIGQISSEVPQNLSASRPQDRQFILSSKKLLLSDSGFYLCAWKSGGPSEQYFGPGTRLTVT.

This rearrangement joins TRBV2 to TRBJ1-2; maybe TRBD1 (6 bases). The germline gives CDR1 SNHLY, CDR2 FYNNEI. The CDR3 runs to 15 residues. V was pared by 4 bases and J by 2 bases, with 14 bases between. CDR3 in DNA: TGTGCCAGCAGTGGGAACAGGGACCCCAACTATGGCTACACCTTC. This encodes CASSGNRDPNYGYTF.

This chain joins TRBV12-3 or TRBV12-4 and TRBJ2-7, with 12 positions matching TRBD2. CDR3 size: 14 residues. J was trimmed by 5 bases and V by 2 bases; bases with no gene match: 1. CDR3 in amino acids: CASSLRLAGDEQYF. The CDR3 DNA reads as TGTGCCAGCAGTTTAAGACTAGCGGGAGACGAGCAGTACTTC.

The CDR3: CASSFGKGALYGYTF. In nucleotides, the CDR3 is TGTGCCAGCAGCTTTGGCAAGGGGGCTCTCTATGGCTACACCTTC. V and J are TRBV11-2 and TRBJ1-2, with 7 nucleotides matching TRBD1. Germline V lookup: CDR1 SGHAT, CDR2 FQNNGV. The CDR3 runs to 15 residues. V lost 3 bases, J lost 4 bases, and 8 bases stayed unmatched.

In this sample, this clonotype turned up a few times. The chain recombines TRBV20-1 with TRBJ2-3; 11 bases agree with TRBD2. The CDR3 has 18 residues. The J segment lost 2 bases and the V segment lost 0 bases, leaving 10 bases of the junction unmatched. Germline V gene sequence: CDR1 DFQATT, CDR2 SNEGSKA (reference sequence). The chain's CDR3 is CSARDPRRLAGNTDTQYF. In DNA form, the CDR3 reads TGCAGTGCTAGAGACCCTAGACGACTAGCGGGAAACACAGATACGCAGTATTTT.

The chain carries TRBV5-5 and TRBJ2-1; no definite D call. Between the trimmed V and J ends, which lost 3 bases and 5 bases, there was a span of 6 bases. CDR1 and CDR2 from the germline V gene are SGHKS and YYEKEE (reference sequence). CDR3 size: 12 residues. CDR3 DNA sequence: TGTGCCAGCAGCTCGGTTGACAATGAGCAGTTCTTC. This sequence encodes CASSSVDNEQFF.

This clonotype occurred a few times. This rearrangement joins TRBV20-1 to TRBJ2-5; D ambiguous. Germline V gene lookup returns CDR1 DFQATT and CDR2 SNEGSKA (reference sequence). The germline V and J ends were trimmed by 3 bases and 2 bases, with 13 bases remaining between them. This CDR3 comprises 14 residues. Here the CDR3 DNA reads TGCAGTGCTAGTCGTGGTAGTGGGCAAGAGACCCAGTACTTC. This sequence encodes CSASRGSGQETQYF.

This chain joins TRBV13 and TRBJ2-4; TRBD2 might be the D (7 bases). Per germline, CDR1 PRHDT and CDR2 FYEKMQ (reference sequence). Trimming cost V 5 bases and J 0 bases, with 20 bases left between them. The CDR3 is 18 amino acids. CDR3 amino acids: CASSQGGGSGIAKNIQYF. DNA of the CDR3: TGTGCCAGCAGCCAAGGGGGGGGCAGCGGAATAGCCAAAAACATTCAGTACTTC.

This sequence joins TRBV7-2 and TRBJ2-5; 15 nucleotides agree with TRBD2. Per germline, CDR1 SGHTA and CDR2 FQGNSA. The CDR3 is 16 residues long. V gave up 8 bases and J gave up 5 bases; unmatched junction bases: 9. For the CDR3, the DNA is TGTGCCAGCGGCTACGGACTAGCGGGAGGGCCGGAGACCCAGTACTTC. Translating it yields CASGYGLAGGPETQYF. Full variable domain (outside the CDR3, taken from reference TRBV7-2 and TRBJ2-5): GAGVSQSPSNKVTEKGKDVELRCDPISGHTALYWYRQSLGQGLEFLIYFQGNSAPDKSGLPSDRFSAERTGGSVSTLTIQRTQQEDSAVYLCASGYGLAGGPETQYFGPGTRLLVL.

CDR3 in amino acids: CASGLGGLYEQYF. The DNA for the CDR3 is TGTGCTAGTGGTTTGGGGGGACTATACGAGCAGTACTTC. V usage is TRBV12-5 and J usage is TRBJ2-7; 7 positions agree with TRBD2. The germline gives CDR1 LGHNT, CDR2 FRNRAP. Trimming removed 1 base from V and 4 bases from J; junction bases left unmatched: 1. This CDR3 is built from 13 residues.

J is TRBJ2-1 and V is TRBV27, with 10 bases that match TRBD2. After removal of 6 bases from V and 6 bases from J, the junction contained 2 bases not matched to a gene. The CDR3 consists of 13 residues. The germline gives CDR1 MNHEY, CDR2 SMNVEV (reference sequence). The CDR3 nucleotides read TGTGCCAGCAGGCTAGCGGGAGTCAATGAGCAGTTCTTC. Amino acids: CASRLAGVNEQFF.

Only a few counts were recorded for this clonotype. Here the CDR3 reads CAISESAGTTQETQYF. CDR3 DNA: TGTGCCATCAGTGAGTCGGCAGGGACTACCCAAGAGACCCAGTACTTC. The chain combines TRBV10-3 with TRBJ2-5, with TRBD2 matching over 7 bases. Germline V gene sequence: CDR1 ENHRY, CDR2 SYGVKD. The junction had 5 bases not matched to a gene; V was cut back by 0 bases and J by 1 base. This CDR3 contains 16 residues.

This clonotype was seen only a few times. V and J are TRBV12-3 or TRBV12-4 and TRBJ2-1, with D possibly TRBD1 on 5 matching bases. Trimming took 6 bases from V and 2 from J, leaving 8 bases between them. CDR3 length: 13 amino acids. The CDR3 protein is CASRYRTYNEQFF. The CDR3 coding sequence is TGTGCCAGCAGGTACAGGACCTACAATGAGCAGTTCTTC.